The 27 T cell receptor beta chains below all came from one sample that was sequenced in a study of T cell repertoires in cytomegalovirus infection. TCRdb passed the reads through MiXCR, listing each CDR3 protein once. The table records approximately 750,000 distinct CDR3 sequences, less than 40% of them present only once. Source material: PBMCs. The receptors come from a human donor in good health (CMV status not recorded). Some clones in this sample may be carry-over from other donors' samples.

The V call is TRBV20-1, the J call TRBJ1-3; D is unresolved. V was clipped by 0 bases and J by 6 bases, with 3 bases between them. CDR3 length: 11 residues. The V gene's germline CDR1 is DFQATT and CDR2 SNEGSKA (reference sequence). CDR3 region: CSARDQNTIYF. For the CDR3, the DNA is TGCAGTGCTAGAGATCAAAACACCATATATTTT.

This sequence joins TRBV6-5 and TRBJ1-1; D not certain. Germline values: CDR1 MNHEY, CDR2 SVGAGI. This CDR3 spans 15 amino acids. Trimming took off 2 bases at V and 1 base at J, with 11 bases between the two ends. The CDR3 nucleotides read TGTGCCAGCAGTTACGGGTACAGAAGGAACACTGAAGCTTTCTTT. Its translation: CASSYGYRRNTEAFF.

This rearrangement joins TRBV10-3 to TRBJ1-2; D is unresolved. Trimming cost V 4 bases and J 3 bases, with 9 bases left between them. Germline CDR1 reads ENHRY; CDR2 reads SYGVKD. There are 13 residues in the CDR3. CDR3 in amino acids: CAISGRIYYGYTF. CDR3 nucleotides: TGTGCCATCAGTGGGCGGATCTACTATGGCTACACCTTC.

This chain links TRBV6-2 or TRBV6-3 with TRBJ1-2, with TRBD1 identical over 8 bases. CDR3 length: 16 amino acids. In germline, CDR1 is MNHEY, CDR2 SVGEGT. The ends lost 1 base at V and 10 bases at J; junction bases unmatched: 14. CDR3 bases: TGTGCCAGCAGTTACTTTGGGACAGGAAGCAGTAGGGCCTACACCTTC. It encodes CASSYFGTGSSRAYTF.

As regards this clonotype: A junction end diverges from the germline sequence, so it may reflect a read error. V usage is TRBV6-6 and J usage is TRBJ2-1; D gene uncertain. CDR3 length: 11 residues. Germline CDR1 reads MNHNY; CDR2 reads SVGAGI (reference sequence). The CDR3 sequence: CARSYIGEQFF. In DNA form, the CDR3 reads TGTGCCCGCAGTTACATAGGGGAGCAGTTCTTC.

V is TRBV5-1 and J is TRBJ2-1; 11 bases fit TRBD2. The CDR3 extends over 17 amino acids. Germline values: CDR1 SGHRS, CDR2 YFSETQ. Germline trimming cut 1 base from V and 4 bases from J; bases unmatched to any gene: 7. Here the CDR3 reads CASSLYPSGRSYNEQFF. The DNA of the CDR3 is TGCGCCAGCAGCTTGTACCCTAGCGGGAGGAGTTACAATGAGCAGTTCTTC.

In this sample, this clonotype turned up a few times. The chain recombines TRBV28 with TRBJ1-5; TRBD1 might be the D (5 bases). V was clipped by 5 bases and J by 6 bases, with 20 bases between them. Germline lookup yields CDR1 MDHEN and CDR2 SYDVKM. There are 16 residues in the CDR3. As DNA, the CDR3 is TGTGCCAGCAGTCCAGAGGTCGGTGGGGGAAGTCAGCCCCAGCATTTT. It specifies CASSPEVGGGSQPQHF. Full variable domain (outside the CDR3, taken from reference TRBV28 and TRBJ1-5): DVKVTQSSRYLVKRTGEKVFLECVQDMDHENMFWYRQDPGLGLRLIYFSYDVKMKEKGDIPEGYSVSREKKERFSLILESASTNQTSMYLCASSPEVGGGSQPQHFGDGTRLSIL.

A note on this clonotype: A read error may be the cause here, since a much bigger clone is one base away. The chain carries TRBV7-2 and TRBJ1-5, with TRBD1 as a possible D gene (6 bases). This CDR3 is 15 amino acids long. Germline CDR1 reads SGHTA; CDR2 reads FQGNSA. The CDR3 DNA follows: TGTGCCAGCAGCTTTGGGGGGCCCAGCAATCAGCACCAGCATTTT. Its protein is CASSFGGPSNQHQHF.

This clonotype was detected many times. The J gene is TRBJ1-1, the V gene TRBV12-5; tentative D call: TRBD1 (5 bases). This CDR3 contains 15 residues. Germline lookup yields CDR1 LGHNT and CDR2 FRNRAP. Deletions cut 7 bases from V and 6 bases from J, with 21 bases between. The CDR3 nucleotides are TGTGCTAGTGCCACCTCGGGGCCCGTTGTCCCTGAAGCTTTCTTT. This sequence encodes CASATSGPVVPEAFF.

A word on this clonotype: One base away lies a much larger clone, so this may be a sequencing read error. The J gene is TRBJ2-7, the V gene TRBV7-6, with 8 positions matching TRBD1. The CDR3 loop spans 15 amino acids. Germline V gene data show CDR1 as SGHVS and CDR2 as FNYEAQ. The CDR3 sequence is CAGSLGQGGGYEQYF. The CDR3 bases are TGTGCCGGCAGCCTCGGACAGGGAGGTGGCTACGAGCAGTACTTC.

The CDR3 loop is CATSDAGTETGAGELFF. DNA for the CDR3: TGTGCCACCAGTGATGCCGGTACAGAGACTGGGGCCGGGGAGCTGTTTTTT. The rearrangement uses TRBV24-1 and TRBJ2-2, with D hard to call. Trimming pared 3 bases from V and 6 bases from J, leaving 19 bases between. The CDR3 is made up of 17 amino acids. Germline lookup yields CDR1 KGHDR and CDR2 SFDVKD.

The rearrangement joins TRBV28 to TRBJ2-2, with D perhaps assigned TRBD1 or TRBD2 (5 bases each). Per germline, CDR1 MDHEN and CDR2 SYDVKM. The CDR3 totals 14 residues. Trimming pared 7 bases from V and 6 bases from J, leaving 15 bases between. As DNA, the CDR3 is TGTGCCAGCACCACGCAATGGGGGTCCGGGGAGCTGTTTTTT. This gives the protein CASTTQWGSGELFF.

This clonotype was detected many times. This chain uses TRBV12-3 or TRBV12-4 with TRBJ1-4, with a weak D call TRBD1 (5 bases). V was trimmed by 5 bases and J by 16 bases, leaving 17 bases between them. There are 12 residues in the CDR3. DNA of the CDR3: TGTGCCAGCAGTCCACGAGGAAGGGGAAGGTTTTTT. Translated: CASSPRGRGRFF.

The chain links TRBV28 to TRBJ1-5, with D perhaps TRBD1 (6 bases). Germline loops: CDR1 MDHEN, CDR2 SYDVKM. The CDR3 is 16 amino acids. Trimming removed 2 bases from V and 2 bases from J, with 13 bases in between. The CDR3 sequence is CASSLQQGMGNQPQHF. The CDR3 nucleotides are TGTGCCAGCAGTTTACAACAGGGAATGGGCAATCAGCCCCAGCATTTT.

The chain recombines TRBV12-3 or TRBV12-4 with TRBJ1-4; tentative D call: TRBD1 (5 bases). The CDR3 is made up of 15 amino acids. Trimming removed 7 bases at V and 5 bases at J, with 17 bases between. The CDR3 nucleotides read TGTGCCAGCATACTACGTGGGGGTGCAAATGAAAAACTGTTTTTT. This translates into CASILRGGANEKLFF.

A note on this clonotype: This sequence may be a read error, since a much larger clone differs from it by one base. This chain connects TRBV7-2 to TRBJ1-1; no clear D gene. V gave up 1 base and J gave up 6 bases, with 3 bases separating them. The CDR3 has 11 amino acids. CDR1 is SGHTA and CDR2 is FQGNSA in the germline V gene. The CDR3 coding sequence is TGTACCAGCAGCTTAGTTTCTGAAGCTTTCTTT. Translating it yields CTSSLVSEAFF.

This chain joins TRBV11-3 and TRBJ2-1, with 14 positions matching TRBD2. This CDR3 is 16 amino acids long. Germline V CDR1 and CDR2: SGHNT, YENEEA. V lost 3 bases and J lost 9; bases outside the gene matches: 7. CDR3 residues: CASSFRLAGGPVEQFF. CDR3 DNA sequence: TGTGCCAGCAGCTTTAGACTAGCGGGAGGGCCAGTTGAGCAGTTCTTC. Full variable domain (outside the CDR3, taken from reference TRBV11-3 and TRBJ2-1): EAGVVQSPRYKIIEKKQPVAFWCNPISGHNTLYWYLQNLGQGPELLIRYENEEAVDDSQLPKDRFSAERLKGVDSTLKIQPAELGDSAVYLCASSFRLAGGPVEQFFGPGTRLTVL.

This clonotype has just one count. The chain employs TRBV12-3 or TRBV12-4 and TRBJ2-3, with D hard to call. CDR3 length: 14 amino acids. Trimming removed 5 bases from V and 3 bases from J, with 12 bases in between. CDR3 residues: CASSRGPGTDTQYF. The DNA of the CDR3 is TGTGCCAGCAGTCGCGGTCCTGGGACAGATACGCAGTATTTT.

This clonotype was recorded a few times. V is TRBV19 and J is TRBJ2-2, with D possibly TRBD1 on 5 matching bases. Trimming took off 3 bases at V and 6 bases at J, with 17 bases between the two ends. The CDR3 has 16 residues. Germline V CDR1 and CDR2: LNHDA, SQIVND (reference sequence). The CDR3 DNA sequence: TGTGCCAGTAGTATGTGGTCAGGGCAAGTAGCCGGGGAGCTGTTTTTT. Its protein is CASSMWSGQVAGELFF. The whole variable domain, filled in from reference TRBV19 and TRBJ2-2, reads DGGITQSPKYLFRKEGQNVTLSCEQNLNHDAMYWYRQDPGQGLRLIYYSQIVNDFQKGDIAEGYSVSREKKESFPLTVTSAQKNPTAFYLCASSMWSGQVAGELFFGEGSRLTVL.

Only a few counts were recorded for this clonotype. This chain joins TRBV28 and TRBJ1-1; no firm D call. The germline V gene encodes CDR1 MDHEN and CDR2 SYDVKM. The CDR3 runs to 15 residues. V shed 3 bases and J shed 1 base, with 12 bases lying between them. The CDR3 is CASSFSRPQNTEAFF. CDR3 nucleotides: TGTGCCAGCAGTTTTAGCAGGCCCCAGAACACTGAAGCTTTCTTT. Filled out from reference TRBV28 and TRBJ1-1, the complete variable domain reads DVKVTQSSRYLVKRTGEKVFLECVQDMDHENMFWYRQDPGLGLRLIYFSYDVKMKEKGDIPEGYSVSREKKERFSLILESASTNQTSMYLCASSFSRPQNTEAFFGQGTRLTVV.

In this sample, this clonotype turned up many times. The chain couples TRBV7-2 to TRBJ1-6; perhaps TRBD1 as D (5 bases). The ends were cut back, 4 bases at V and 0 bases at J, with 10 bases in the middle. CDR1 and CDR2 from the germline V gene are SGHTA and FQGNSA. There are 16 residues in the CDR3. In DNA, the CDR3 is TGTGCCAGCAGCTCTCGGGACCGCTCCTATAATTCACCCCTCCACTTT. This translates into CASSSRDRSYNSPLHF.

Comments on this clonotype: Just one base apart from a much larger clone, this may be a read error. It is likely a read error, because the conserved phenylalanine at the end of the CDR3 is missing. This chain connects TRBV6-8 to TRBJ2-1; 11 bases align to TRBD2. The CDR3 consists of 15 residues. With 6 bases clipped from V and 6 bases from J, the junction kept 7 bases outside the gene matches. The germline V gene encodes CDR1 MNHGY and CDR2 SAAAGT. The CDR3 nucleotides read TGTGCCAGCAGAACCGGGACTAGCGGTGTCAATGAGCAGTTCTTA. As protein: CASRTGTSGVNEQFL.

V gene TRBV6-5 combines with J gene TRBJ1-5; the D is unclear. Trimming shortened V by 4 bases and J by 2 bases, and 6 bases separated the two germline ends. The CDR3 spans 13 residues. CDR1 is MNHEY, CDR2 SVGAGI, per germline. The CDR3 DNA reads TGTGCCAGCAGTTCTCCCGGCAATCAGCCCCAGCATTTT. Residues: CASSSPGNQPQHF.

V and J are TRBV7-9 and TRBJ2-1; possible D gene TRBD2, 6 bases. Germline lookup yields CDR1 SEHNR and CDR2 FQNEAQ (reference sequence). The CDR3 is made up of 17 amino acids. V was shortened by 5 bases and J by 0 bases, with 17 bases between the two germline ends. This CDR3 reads CASSPRGAGTSYNEQFF. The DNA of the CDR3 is TGTGCCAGCAGCCCCCGGGGAGCGGGCACCTCCTACAATGAGCAGTTCTTC.

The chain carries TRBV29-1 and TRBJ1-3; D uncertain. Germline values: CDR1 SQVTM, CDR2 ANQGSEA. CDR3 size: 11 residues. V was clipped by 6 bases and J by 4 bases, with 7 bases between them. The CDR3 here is CSVIEGNTIYF. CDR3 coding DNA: TGCAGCGTGATCGAGGGAAACACCATATATTTT.

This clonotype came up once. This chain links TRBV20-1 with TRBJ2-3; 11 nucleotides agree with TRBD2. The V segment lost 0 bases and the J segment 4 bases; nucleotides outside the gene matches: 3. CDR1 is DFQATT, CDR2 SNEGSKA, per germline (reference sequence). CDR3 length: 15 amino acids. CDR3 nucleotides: TGCAGTGCTAGAGATCTACTAGCGGGAGCAGATACGCAGTATTTT. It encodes CSARDLLAGADTQYF.

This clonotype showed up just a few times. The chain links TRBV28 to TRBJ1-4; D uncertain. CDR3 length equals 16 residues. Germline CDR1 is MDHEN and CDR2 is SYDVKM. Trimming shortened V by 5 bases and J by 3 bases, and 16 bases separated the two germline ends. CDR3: CASSRTATPPNEKLFF. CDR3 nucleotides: TGTGCCAGCAGTAGGACCGCCACCCCCCCTAATGAAAAACTGTTTTTT.